One sample yielded the 9 T cell receptor beta chains listed below, sequenced in a study of CD8 T cells in Susac syndrome. It was with random hexamers that roughly 0.5 to 1 ug RNA was reverse transcribed. Each CDR3 protein gets one entry after TCRdb re-called the immunoSEQ multiplex PCR reads with MiXCR. Of about 430,000 distinct CDR3 sequences detected, around 85% appear once; the ten largest clones hold under 0.15%. Sequenced: CD8+ T cells from PBMCs. Every receptor here comes from a human donor with multiple sclerosis.

This sequence joins TRBV7-9 and TRBJ1-1; D is perhaps TRBD1 (5 bases). V lost 1 base and J lost 1, with 7 bases in between. The V gene's germline CDR1 is SEHNR and CDR2 FQNEAQ (reference sequence). This CDR3 region has 14 residues. The CDR3 reads CASSLEGTNTEAFF. The DNA of the CDR3 is TGTGCCAGCAGCTTAGAGGGGACGAACACTGAAGCTTTCTTT.

This chain links TRBV13 with TRBJ1-1; D unclear. Per the germline V gene, CDR1 is PRHDT and CDR2 is FYEKMQ (reference sequence). The CDR3 length is 15 residues. Trimming stripped 5 bases from V and 1 base from J, with 14 bases between. The CDR3 DNA reads TGTGCCAGCAGCCCCGACCCGCTCGCGAACACTGAAGCTTTCTTT. Translating gives CASSPDPLANTEAFF.

The V call is TRBV4-1, the J call TRBJ2-1; no clear D gene. Trimming stripped 0 bases from V and 1 base from J, with 13 bases between. Germline V gene data show CDR1 as MGHRA and CDR2 as YSYEKL. The CDR3 is made up of 17 amino acids. The DNA for the CDR3 is TGCGCCAGCAGCCAAGAGGCTATGATCCATTCCTACAATGAGCAGTTCTTC. Translated: CASSQEAMIHSYNEQFF.

This rearrangement joins TRBV15 to TRBJ2-7, with 7 positions matching TRBD2. The CDR3 sequence is 12 residues long. In germline, CDR1 is LNHNV, CDR2 YYDKDF (reference sequence). Trimming took 10 bases from V and 3 from J; bases not matched to a gene: 6. CDR3 in amino acids: CAISGGSYEQYF. The CDR3 region has the DNA TGTGCCATCTCGGGCGGGAGCTACGAGCAGTACTTC.

This clonotype has a handful of counts. The V gene is TRBV4-1, the J gene TRBJ1-2; TRBD1 matches 9 bases. Unmatched junction bases numbered 3, after V lost 3 bases and J lost 4 bases. This CDR3 comprises 14 residues. The V gene's germline CDR1 is MGHRA and CDR2 YSYEKL. The DNA of the CDR3 is TGCGCCAGCAGCCAGGACAGGGGAGGCTATGGCTACACCTTC. Its translation: CASSQDRGGYGYTF.

This chain links TRBV7-9 with TRBJ2-1, with 11 positions matching TRBD1. The germline V gene has CDR1 SEHNR and CDR2 FQNEAQ (reference sequence). With V trimmed by 11 bases and J by 8 bases, 11 bases remained unmatched. The CDR3 has 14 amino acids. This CDR3 is CAWRDRGTTDEQFF. The CDR3 DNA sequence: TGTGCCTGGAGGGACAGGGGGACGACCGATGAGCAGTTCTTC.

This clonotype has more than one count but fewer than ten. This sequence joins TRBV6-2 or TRBV6-3 and TRBJ1-3; the D is unclear. This CDR3 is 12 amino acids long. Trimming took 10 bases from V and 0 from J, leaving 7 bases between them. The germline CDR1 and CDR2 sequences are MNHEY and SVGEGT. The DNA for the CDR3 is TGTGCCATCATCGGCTCTGGAAACACCATATATTTT. It translates to CAIIGSGNTIYF.

V and J are TRBV6-1 and TRBJ1-4, with D possibly TRBD1 on 6 matching bases. V was cut by 5 bases and J by 0 bases, with 22 bases left in between. This CDR3 comprises 19 residues. Germline V gives CDR1 MNHNS, CDR2 SASEGT. The CDR3 protein is CASSSYRQDLVATNEKLFF. The CDR3 coding sequence is TGTGCCAGCAGTAGTTACCGACAGGATCTAGTTGCAACTAATGAAAAACTGTTTTTT.

The chain joins TRBV4-1 to TRBJ2-7; TRBD1 matches 7 bases. CDR3 length: 15 amino acids. The J segment lost 2 bases and the V segment lost 3 bases, leaving 7 bases of the junction unmatched. The germline gives CDR1 MGHRA, CDR2 YSYEKL. The CDR3 DNA follows: TGCGCCAGCAGCCACTTGAGTGGGACAGCCTACGAGCAGTACTTC. Its translation: CASSHLSGTAYEQYF.